The clone carrying this T cell receptor beta chain was observed a single time. The germline V and J ends were trimmed by 5 bases and 5 bases, with 7 bases remaining between them. The CDR3 sequence is 13 residues long. Germline V gene sequence: CDR1 MNHEY, CDR2 SVGAGI. This sample is part of a study of T cell responses to AZD1222 COVID-19 vaccine. Whole-study context: Pooled together were second doses at about 4 or about 12 weeks.

The data were produced by immunoSEQ multiplex PCR, yet TCRdb's version contains in-frame clones alone and is incomplete. The sample holds about 200,000 clones, around nine tenths seen once. This material consisted of peripheral blood, taken on day 0 of AZD1222 vaccination. The V and J genes are TRBV6-5 and TRBJ1-6, with unresolved D. The clonotype was recovered from an adult in good health. CDR3 sequence (DNA): TGTGCCAGCAGTCGGCGGGATAATTCACCCCTCCACTTT. It encodes CASSRRDNSPLHF.